This T cell receptor beta chain was observed in a study of cytomegalovirus exposure and HLA in healthy donors. Germline assignment: CDR1 SGHAT and CDR2 FQNNGV. With 1 base clipped from V and 7 bases from J, the junction kept 6 bases outside the gene matches. The CDR3 is made up of 16 amino acids. The PCR contained 60 Vbeta and 13 Jbeta primers. Some clones are missing from TCRdb's copy, which holds only in-frame ones; the method was immunoSEQ multiplex PCR. The sample lists approximately 190,000 clones, more than 65% occurring once. The TCR was taken from a man in his forties in good health and CMV-seropositive. The sample was PBMCs. The V and J genes are TRBV11-2 and TRBJ2-7; 14 bases match TRBD2. In nucleotides, the CDR3 is TGTGCCAGCAGCTTAGTAGGACTAGCGGGGGGCGGGGAGCAGTACTTC. This encodes CASSLVGLAGGGEQYF.